Listed below are T cell receptor beta chains from one sample, sequenced in a study of blood T cell repertoires in COVID-19. Clones were read by immunoSEQ multiplex PCR, and TCRdb kept only the in-frame ones, dropping some. The repertoire consists of some 140,000 clones, with roughly four fifths occurring once and the leading ten covering 9% to 13%. The sample was peripheral blood. The receptors were sampled from a woman aged 60-70 years with COVID-19, enrolled during active disease. The CDR3 runs from the conserved cysteine through the conserved F or W. D genes are given only for firm matches. For some rows the clone size is stated as once, few or many, or as a class when expanded; others skip it.

size,D,J,V,DNA,CDR3
.,TRBD2,TRBJ2-1,TRBV19,TGTGCCAGTACTCGGCTAGCGGGTTCGAGCTCCTACAATGAGCAGTTCTTC,CASTRLAGSSSYNEQFF
.,TRBD1,TRBJ1-2,TRBV6-6,TGTGCCGGCCGAGGGGACAGTAGATTTGGCTACACCTTC,CAGRGDSRFGYTF
.,.,TRBJ2-1,TRBV2,TGTGCCAGCAAAGTTAAACGGGAGACCTACAATGAGCAGTTCTTC,CASKVKRETYNEQFF
.,TRBD1,TRBJ1-2,TRBV12-5,TGTGCTAGTGGTAGGGGGACAGGCTATGGCTACACCTTC,CASGRGTGYGYTF
few,.,TRBJ1-6,TRBV5-1,TGCGCCAGCAGCTCGGACAGTAATTCACCCCTCCACTTT,CASSSDSNSPLHF
few,.,TRBJ2-5,TRBV6-6,TGTGCCAGCAGTTCCCGAGACACGCGCCAAGAGACCCAGTACTTC,CASSSRDTRQETQYF
.,.,TRBJ1-5,TRBV11-3,TGTGCCAGCAGCTTGCGGGGTGTCCAGCCCCAGCATTTT,CASSLRGVQPQHF
.,TRBD2,TRBJ2-1,TRBV19,TGTGCCAGTAGTATGAAGCGTCTAGCGGGAGGGCGCTCAAATGAGCAGTTCTTC,CASSMKRLAGGRSNEQFF
once,TRBD1,TRBJ2-3,TRBV5-1,TGCGCCAGCAGCGACGAGGGGGCCGCGGGTACGCAGTATTTT,CASSDEGAAGTQYF
.,.,TRBJ1-3,TRBV11-2,TGTGCCAGCAGTTTCGCGACAGGTTTCTCTGGAAACACCATATATTTT,CASSFATGFSGNTIYF
.,TRBD1,TRBJ1-6,TRBV5-6,TGTGCCAGCAGCTTTAACAGGGGTTATTCACCCCTCCACTTT,CASSFNRGYSPLHF
.,TRBD1,TRBJ1-3,TRBV5-1,TGCGCCAGCAGCCCCCAGGGGGCGGCTTCTGGAAACACCATATATTTT,CASSPQGAASGNTIYF
.,.,TRBJ1-1,TRBV9,TGTGCCAGCAGCCCTTCAGGAGGTCTGAACACTGAAGCTTTCTTT,CASSPSGGLNTEAFF
.,.,TRBJ1-5,TRBV19,TGTGCCAGTAGAAACGGGGGTCAGCCCCAGCATTTT,CASRNGGQPQHF
.,TRBD1,TRBJ1-2,TRBV7-8,TGTGCCAGCAGCCGGGACAGCAGCGGTGGCTACACCTTC,CASSRDSSGGYTF
.,TRBD1,TRBJ2-3,TRBV6-5,TGTGCCAGCAGCCCCGAGGGGGACAGGTCGTATACGCAGTATTTT,CASSPEGDRSYTQYF
.,.,TRBJ1-4,TRBV6-5,TGTGCCAGCAGTTACGCCTCGAGGGCGGGAGATGAAAAACTGTTTTTT,CASSYASRAGDEKLFF
few,.,TRBJ1-1,TRBV5-5,TGTGCCAGCAGCTCTGGGACACCTCCGAACACTGAAGCTTTCTTT,CASSSGTPPNTEAFF
.,.,TRBJ1-2,TRBV5-1,TGCGCCAGCAGCCCAGAGACAGGTACTAACTATGGCTACACCTTC,CASSPETGTNYGYTF
.,.,TRBJ1-1,TRBV27,TGTGCCAGCAGTTTGAGCAGCAGGGCCGCTGAAGCTTTCTTT,CASSLSSRAAEAFF
.,.,TRBJ2-5,TRBV6-5,TGTGCCAGCAGTTACTCGAGGCAGGGGCCCCAAGAGACCCAGTACTTC,CASSYSRQGPQETQYF
once,TRBD2,TRBJ2-2,TRBV19,TGTGCCAGTACCCCAGCGGGGGGGAACACCGGGGAGCTGTTTTTT,CASTPAGGNTGELFF
.,TRBD1,TRBJ1-2,TRBV4-1,TGCGCCAGCAGCTCCGACAGGGACTATGGCTACACCTTC,CASSSDRDYGYTF
.,.,TRBJ2-3,TRBV2,TGTGCCAGCAGCCCGATTTGGACTACAGATACGCAGTATTTT,CASSPIWTTDTQYF
.,.,TRBJ1-1,TRBV18,TGTGCCAGCTCACCACCGAGCAGGGGAGCTGAAGCTTTCTTT,CASSPPSRGAEAFF
once,TRBD1,TRBJ1-1,TRBV2,TGTGCCAGCAGTTTAAGACAGGGACCCACTGAAGCTTTCTTT,CASSLRQGPTEAFF
.,TRBD1,TRBJ2-5,TRBV12-3/TRBV12-4,TGTGCCAGCAGTCTCAGGGGGCGCGGGACCCAGTACTTC,CASSLRGRGTQYF
few,TRBD1,TRBJ1-3,TRBV5-1,TGCGCCAGCAGCTTGGGGGACAGCTCTGGAAACACCATATATTTT,CASSLGDSSGNTIYF
.,TRBD1,TRBJ1-2,TRBV6-4,TGTGCCAGCAGGCCCGGACAGGGCGGCTATGGCTACACCTTC,CASRPGQGGYGYTF
.,.,TRBJ1-3,TRBV7-9,TGTGCCAGCAGCCGGGACACTCGGCGTGGAAACACCATATATTTT,CASSRDTRRGNTIYF
.,.,TRBJ2-5,TRBV20-1,TGCAGTGCTGGTCTTTCGAGCCAGTACTTC,CSAGLSSQYF
.,.,TRBJ2-7,TRBV10-3,TGTGCCATCAGTGAAGTCCAAGGGACTGGGGAGCAGTACTTC,CAISEVQGTGEQYF
.,.,TRBJ1-2,TRBV5-4,TGTGCCAGCAGCTTTTTCCAGGCGGCTGGAGGGGGCTACACCTTC,CASSFFQAAGGGYTF
.,TRBD1,TRBJ1-5,TRBV29-1,TGCAGCGTTGGGGACAGGGCGAGCAATCAGCCCCAGCATTTT,CSVGDRASNQPQHF
.,TRBD1,TRBJ2-4,TRBV25-1,TGTGCCAGCAGTGCCGCCGGGACAGGGACAAACATTCAGTACTTC,CASSAAGTGTNIQYF
.,TRBD1,TRBJ1-1,TRBV27,TGTGCCAGCAGTTCCCGGACAGGCTTGAACACTGAAGCTTTCTTT,CASSSRTGLNTEAFF
.,TRBD1,TRBJ1-5,TRBV5-1,TGCGCCAGCAGCATCCTTCCGGGACAGGGGGCGAGGCAGGATCAGCCCCAGCATTTT,CASSILPGQGARQDQPQHF
.,.,TRBJ1-1,TRBV5-5,TGTGCCAGCAGCTTGGTAGTGAACACTGAAGCTTTCTTT,CASSLVVNTEAFF
.,.,TRBJ2-2,TRBV18,TGTGCCAGCTCAACCCTAGCGAACACCGGGGAGCTGTTTTTT,CASSTLANTGELFF
.,TRBD1,TRBJ1-2,TRBV5-1,TGCGCCAGCAGCCAAGGCGACAGGGCCCTCAACTATGGCTACACCTTC,CASSQGDRALNYGYTF
.,.,TRBJ1-2,TRBV19,TGTGCCAGTAGTATAGCAGGGTCCGACTATGGCTACACCTTC,CASSIAGSDYGYTF
.,TRBD1,TRBJ1-5,TRBV6-5,TGTGCCAGCAGTTGGGGACAGGGAAGAGATGAGCCCCAGCATTTT,CASSWGQGRDEPQHF